These 11 T cell receptor beta chains share one sample of origin, sequenced in a study of PD-1 blockade in classical Hodgkin lymphoma (dated by TCRdb to about 2020). The library was generated by the immunoSEQ multiplex PCR assay. The clones in this table, taken by TCRdb from immuneACCESS, are in-frame only. Not every clone is retained; where verified, under half of the shortfall comes from an unresolved V gene, and the cause of the rest is unknown. This sample lists some 9,100 clones; 80% to 85% were detected once. Of the sample, roughly 1.5% is held by the ten largest clones. The sample's time point, from its label and the paper: cycle 4 day 1 (C4D1), after five to seven weeks of nivolumab. Every trial patient had relapsed after autologous stem cell transplantation, and cohorts A, B and C differed in prior brentuximab vedotin exposure. A Miltenyi CD4+ T cell isolation kit was used for magnetic negative selection to purify CD4+ T cells from thawed PBMCs.

Sequenced material: CD4+ T cells from blood, taken before the fourth cycle of nivolumab. These receptors were obtained from a human donor with classical Hodgkin lymphoma.

This chain uses TRBV14 with TRBJ2-7; 14 bases align to TRBD2. Losses at the gene ends were 4 bases for V and 3 bases for J; bases not matched to a gene: 2. Germline lookup yields CDR1 SGHDN and CDR2 FVKESK. This CDR3 comprises 15 residues. The CDR3 reads CASSRLAGGVYEQYF. The CDR3 DNA reads as TGTGCCAGCAGCCGACTAGCGGGAGGGGTCTACGAGCAGTACTTC.

The V call is TRBV4-1, the J call TRBJ2-3; the D gene is possibly TRBD2 (5 bases). Germline-derived CDR1 and CDR2 are MGHRA and YSYEKL. With 2 bases removed from V and 0 bases from J, the gap between germline ends came to 9 bases. The CDR3 is 15 amino acids. The CDR3 spells CASSQSGSSTDTQYF. CDR3 DNA sequence: TGCGCCAGCAGCCAAAGCGGCTCTAGCACAGATACGCAGTATTTT.

This chain connects TRBV19 to TRBJ2-7; no clear D gene. Germline assignment: CDR1 LNHDA and CDR2 SQIVND (reference sequence). The CDR3 has 14 amino acids. V shed 3 bases and J shed 7 bases, with 16 bases lying between them. In DNA form, the CDR3 reads TGTGCCAGTAGTATTAATGAAGGGTTAGGGGAGCAGTACTTC. Its protein product is CASSINEGLGEQYF.

The V gene is TRBV5-1, the J gene TRBJ1-1; the D gene is possibly TRBD1 (6 bases). The CDR3 length is 15 residues. In germline, CDR1 is SGHRS, CDR2 YFSETQ. V lost 4 bases to trimming and J lost 0 bases, with 13 bases between them. The DNA for the CDR3 is TGCGCCAGCAGCATAGAAGGGGGGATGAACACTGAAGCTTTCTTT. This encodes CASSIEGGMNTEAFF.

The chain joins TRBV5-1 to TRBJ2-5; the D gene is possibly TRBD2 (6 bases). The J call is in doubt because the DNA end fits TRBJ2-7 better. CDR1 and CDR2 from the germline V gene are SGHRS and YFSETQ. CDR3 length equals 13 residues. The CDR3 DNA reads as TGCGCCAGCAGCTTCGGGACTTACTACGAGCAGTACTTC. It codes for CASSFGTYYEQYF.

This clone was seen only once. The chain is built from TRBV2 and TRBJ1-1; D may be TRBD1 (5 bases). CDR1 and CDR2 (germline): SNHLY, FYNNEI. This CDR3 has 15 amino acids. The V end was cut by 6 bases, the J end by 2 bases, with 16 bases between. The DNA of the CDR3 is TGTGCCAGCAGGAGGGTCGACAGACTTAACACTGAAGCTTTCTTT. The encoded protein is CASRRVDRLNTEAFF.

The gene calls are TRBV6-6 and TRBJ1-1; the D gene is possibly TRBD1 (5 bases). The CDR3 extends over 14 amino acids. Germline assignment: CDR1 MNHNY and CDR2 SVGAGI (reference sequence). V was shortened by 5 bases and J by 1 base, with 11 bases between the two germline ends. CDR3 loop: CASSPGEENTEAFF. CDR3 in DNA: TGTGCCAGCAGTCCGGGGGAGGAGAACACTGAAGCTTTCTTT.

The chain links TRBV7-8 to TRBJ2-7; TRBD2 matches at 15 bases. Trimming cost V 4 bases and J 0 bases; bases outside gene matches: 4. This CDR3 has 17 residues. Germline CDR1 reads SGHVS; CDR2 reads FQNEAQ. CDR3 sequence reads: CASSSRTSGRGSYEQYF. CDR3 DNA sequence: TGTGCCAGCAGCTCCCGGACTAGCGGGAGGGGCTCCTACGAGCAGTACTTC.

The chain uses TRBV5-5 and TRBJ2-2; the D is unclear. The CDR3 is 12 residues long. V was trimmed by 2 bases and J by 3 bases, leaving 2 bases between them. CDR1 is SGHKS, CDR2 YYEKEE, per germline (reference sequence). CDR3 sequence: CASSFDTGELFF. The CDR3 coding sequence is TGTGCCAGCAGCTTTGACACCGGGGAGCTGTTTTTT.

The chain links TRBV30 to TRBJ2-5; D ambiguous. The J call may be faulty, since TRBJ2-7 better matches the DNA end. Germline-derived CDR1 and CDR2 are GTSNPN and SVGIG (reference sequence). CDR3 length: 11 residues. DNA of the CDR3: TGTGCCTGGAGTGTCGGCTACGAGCAGTACTTC. It encodes CAWSVGYEQYF.

This clone occurred a few times. V and J are TRBV30 and TRBJ1-5, with D possibly matching TRBD1 (6 bases). CDR1 is GTSNPN, CDR2 SVGIG, per germline (reference sequence). The CDR3 covers 16 residues. The V end was cut by 0 bases, the J end by 6 bases, with 18 bases between. The CDR3 region has the DNA TGTGCCTGGAGTGTAAGGAGGGTGGGGGCAGTTCAGCCCCAGCATTTT. It specifies CAWSVRRVGAVQPQHF.